These 25 T cell receptor beta chains originate from one sample sequenced in a study of blood T cells in healthy people across ages (dated by TCRdb to the mid-2010s). Libraries were built with 5' RACE. For sequencing, an Illumina HiSeq 2500 was employed. A second roughly 7 to 11 cycle PCR used a sample-barcoded 5' primer and a J-beta primer mix. TCRdb handled the public reads itself, with Q25 trimming in fastp and clone calling in MiXCR, and kept productive beta chains. Entries are consolidated by CDR3 protein sequence, retaining the most common genes and DNA. This sample gives about 1.5 million distinct CDR3 sequences in total; roughly two fifths of them show up just once. Jointly, the top ten make up under 5% of the sample. The material sequenced was blood. All receptors derive from a woman between 18 and 29 years old in good health.

This rearrangement joins TRBV6-1 to TRBJ2-7; tentative D call: TRBD2 (5 bases). The CDR3 runs 13 residues. The germline V and J ends were trimmed by 7 bases and 3 bases, with 13 bases remaining between them. The germline CDR1 and CDR2 sequences are MNHNS and SASEGT. The CDR3 region is CASTPRRLYEQYF. The CDR3 coding sequence is TGTGCCAGCACTCCGAGGAGGCTCTACGAGCAGTACTTC.

This rearrangement joins TRBV20-1 to TRBJ2-1; the D gene is possibly TRBD2 (5 bases). The CDR3 consists of 13 residues. V was trimmed by 3 bases and J by 9 bases, leaving 15 bases between them. Germline values: CDR1 DFQATT, CDR2 SNEGSKA (reference sequence). The CDR3 DNA reads as TGCAGTGCTAGGTGGTTAGCGAGGAGTGAGCAGTTCTTC. Protein sequence: CSARWLARSEQFF.

In its sample, this clonotype was seen once. This chain uses TRBV20-1 with TRBJ2-3; 10 bases are shared with TRBD1. This CDR3 comprises 14 residues. CDR1 and CDR2 from the germline V gene are DFQATT and SNEGSKA (reference sequence). The CDR3 nucleotides read TGCAGAATATTGGGACAGGGGCACACAGATACGCAGTATTTT. Translation: CRILGQGHTDTQYF.

In its sample, this clonotype was seen a few times. The chain uses TRBV12-5 and TRBJ2-5; 11 bases align to TRBD2. The germline V gene encodes CDR1 LGHNT and CDR2 FRNRAP. The CDR3 contains 15 residues. V shed 3 bases, J shed 3 bases, and the junction held 3 bases outside the gene matches. In nucleotides, the CDR3 is TGTGCTAGTGGTTTAATAGCGGGGGGGAAAGAGACCCAGTACTTC. Translation gives CASGLIAGGKETQYF.

This clonotype was counted a few times. DNA of the CDR3: TGTGCCAGCAGTTTAGCCCCCTGGTCCTACGAGCAGTACTTC. It translates to CASSLAPWSYEQYF. The genes are TRBV27 and TRBJ2-7; no firm D call. V lost 2 bases and J lost 1, with 9 bases in between. In germline, CDR1 is MNHEY, CDR2 SMNVEV (reference sequence). CDR3 length: 14 residues.

The V call is TRBV29-1, the J call TRBJ2-3, with a possible D match to TRBD1 (5 bases). The germline gives CDR1 SQVTM, CDR2 ANQGSEA. This CDR3 spans 15 amino acids. With 3 bases removed from V and 0 bases from J, the gap between germline ends came to 13 bases. The CDR3 DNA follows: TGCAGCGTTGAGTCAGGGTCCCGTAGCACAGATACGCAGTATTTT. It yields the protein CSVESGSRSTDTQYF.

This clonotype was detected a few times. The chain couples TRBV20-1 to TRBJ2-7; 9 bases line up with TRBD2. In germline, CDR1 is DFQATT, CDR2 SNEGSKA (reference sequence). The CDR3 loop spans 16 amino acids. Trimming at V came to 2 bases and at J to 0 bases, leaving 8 bases not matched to a gene. The CDR3 loop reads CSARPRTSASSYEQYF. The CDR3 DNA reads as TGCAGTGCTAGACCCCGGACTAGCGCGAGCTCCTACGAGCAGTACTTC.

The genes are TRBV7-2 and TRBJ2-7; D call uncertain. Matching the DNA end better, TRBJ2-5 makes the J call doubtful. This CDR3 has 14 amino acids. Germline V gene sequence: CDR1 SGHTA, CDR2 FQGNSA. CDR3 protein: CASSLEGNGRTQYF. The CDR3 nucleotides read TGTGCCAGCAGCTTAGAGGGCAACGGACGGACCCAGTACTTC.

Only a few counts were recorded for this clonotype. The chain has TRBV6-6 and TRBJ2-7; D is uncertain. Germline V gene lookup returns CDR1 MNHNY and CDR2 SVGAGI (reference sequence). V was trimmed by 7 bases and J by 6 bases, leaving 13 bases between them. The CDR3 sequence is 12 residues long. DNA of the CDR3: TGTGCCAGCATCAACCCCTCCGGCGAGCAGTACTTC. This encodes CASINPSGEQYF.

This clonotype has a handful of counts. The rearrangement links TRBV9 to TRBJ2-1, with D possibly called TRBD1 or TRBD2 (5 bases each). Germline V gives CDR1 SGDLS, CDR2 YYNGEE. CDR3 length: 16 amino acids. Trimming pared 2 bases from V and 2 bases from J, leaving 14 bases between. DNA for the CDR3: TGTGCCAGCAGCGTCTCCGGGACCCCCGCCTACAATGAGCAGTTCTTC. Amino acid sequence: CASSVSGTPAYNEQFF.

V is TRBV14 and J is TRBJ2-1; D is perhaps TRBD2 (6 bases). Germline CDR1 SGHDN, CDR2 FVKESK. This CDR3 contains 16 residues. The ends were cut back, 4 bases at V and 2 bases at J, with 15 bases in the middle. The CDR3 coding sequence is TGTGCCAGCAGCCTATATAGCGGACTGACCTACAATGAGCAGTTCTTC. The encoded protein is CASSLYSGLTYNEQFF. Looking up the rest from reference TRBV14 and TRBJ2-1 gives the full variable domain: EAGVTQFPSHSVIEKGQTVTLRCDPISGHDNLYWYRRVMGKEIKFLLHFVKESKQDESGMPNNRFLAERTGGTYSTLKVQPAELEDSGVYFCASSLYSGLTYNEQFFGPGTRLTVL.

This clonotype has more than one count but fewer than ten. The genes are TRBV6-4 and TRBJ2-7; D is possibly TRBD2 (5 bases). Germline V lookup: CDR1 MRHNA, CDR2 SNTAGT. V was trimmed by 6 bases and J by 7 bases, leaving 19 bases between them. This CDR3 is built from 14 residues. The CDR3 DNA sequence: TGTGCCAGCAGCGAACTAGGGTCCGCGAATGAGCAGTACTTC. Its protein is CASSELGSANEQYF.

The rearrangement joins TRBV11-2 to TRBJ2-1, with 9 nucleotides matching TRBD1. V gave up 5 bases and J gave up 3 bases; unmatched junction bases: 8. Per the germline V gene, CDR1 is SGHAT and CDR2 is FQNNGV. The CDR3 sequence is 16 residues long. The DNA for the CDR3 is TGTGCCAGCAGCCCCCGGGACAGGGCAGTCTACAATGAGCAGTTCTTC. Translating it yields CASSPRDRAVYNEQFF.

The genes are TRBV29-1 and TRBJ2-1; D is unclear. The germline V gene encodes CDR1 SQVTM and CDR2 ANQGSEA. The CDR3 covers 10 residues. V was cut by 0 bases and J by 15 bases, with 9 bases left in between. The CDR3 DNA reads as TGCAGCGTTGAAGATCTCGGTACGTTCTTC. Amino acids: CSVEDLGTFF.

This chain connects TRBV18 to TRBJ2-5; D is ambiguous. This CDR3 is built from 14 residues. Trimming shortened V by 2 bases and J by 2 bases, and 9 bases separated the two germline ends. Germline assignment: CDR1 KGHSH and CDR2 LQKENI. CDR3 coding DNA: TGTGCCAGCTCACCAGGGCTTGAACAAGAGACCCAGTACTTC. Its translation: CASSPGLEQETQYF.

This clonotype was observed a handful of times. V and J are TRBV30 and TRBJ1-2; tentative D call: TRBD1 (6 bases). Germline V gives CDR1 GTSNPN, CDR2 SVGIG (reference sequence). With 0 bases removed from V and 7 bases from J, the gap between germline ends came to 9 bases. This CDR3 is 12 amino acids long. The CDR3 protein is CAWSVDSPGYTF. In DNA form, the CDR3 reads TGTGCCTGGAGTGTGGACAGTCCTGGCTACACCTTC.

The J gene is TRBJ2-3, the V gene TRBV20-1, with D uncertain. V gave up 3 bases and J gave up 2 bases, with 12 bases separating them. This CDR3 has 14 residues. The germline gives CDR1 DFQATT, CDR2 SNEGSKA (reference sequence). The CDR3 nucleotides are TGCAGTGCTAGCCCCCGGATATCCACAGATACGCAGTATTTT. Translating gives CSASPRISTDTQYF.

This sequence joins TRBV18 and TRBJ2-7; D ambiguous. With 0 bases removed from V and 4 bases from J, the gap between germline ends came to 7 bases. This CDR3 has 13 amino acids. Germline V gives CDR1 KGHSH, CDR2 LQKENI. The CDR3 coding sequence is TGTGCCAGCTCACCACCCTGGGTTTACGAGCAGTACTTC. This codes for CASSPPWVYEQYF.

This clonotype occurred a few times. This rearrangement joins TRBV12-3 or TRBV12-4 to TRBJ1-1; D gene unclear. Between the trimmed V and J ends, which lost 8 bases and 3 bases, there was a span of 7 bases. This CDR3 has 11 amino acids. CDR3 in DNA: TGTGCCAGCCGGATCGACACTGAAGCTTTCTTT. Encoded protein: CASRIDTEAFF.

This clonotype was counted a few times. This chain links TRBV9 with TRBJ1-5, with TRBD1 identical over 7 bases. Unmatched junction bases numbered 22, after V lost 7 bases and J lost 0 bases. The germline V gene has CDR1 SGDLS and CDR2 YYNGEE. This CDR3 spans 20 amino acids. This CDR3 reads CASPTLLPLDRWGSNQPQHF. CDR3 nucleotide sequence: TGTGCCAGCCCCACCCTCCTCCCTTTGGACAGGTGGGGTAGCAATCAGCCCCAGCATTTT.

A few counts support this clonotype. The chain employs TRBV14 and TRBJ1-1; TRBD1 might be the D (5 bases). V lost 3 bases and J lost 5, with 13 bases in between. Germline loops: CDR1 SGHDN, CDR2 FVKESK. This CDR3 has 14 amino acids. CDR3 residues: CASSHRGVWTEAFF. For the CDR3, the DNA is TGTGCCAGCAGCCACAGAGGGGTATGGACTGAAGCTTTCTTT.

The chain recombines TRBV12-3 or TRBV12-4 with TRBJ2-1; 10 bases match TRBD1. This CDR3 spans 14 amino acids. V lost 6 bases, J lost 8 bases, and 7 bases stayed unmatched. In nucleotides, the CDR3 is TGTGCCAGCAGAATAGGGACAGGGGCCCATGAGCAGTTCTTC. It is translated as CASRIGTGAHEQFF.

The chain has TRBV21-1 and TRBJ2-7; whether TRBD2, the table's D call, matches the DNA was not checked. The J call may be wrong; the DNA end is better matched by TRBJ2-5. TRBV21-1 is annotated as a pseudogene. The CDR3 runs to 15 residues. CDR3 region: CASSKGPGGHKTQYF. The CDR3 bases are TGTGCCAGCAGCAAGGGGCCGGGGGGCCATAAGACCCAGTACTTC.

A single count supports this clonotype. One end of the junction fails to match germline, which may point to a read error. The rearrangement links TRBV12-3 or TRBV12-4 to TRBJ2-3; D is possibly TRBD1 (6 bases). This CDR3 contains 14 residues. This CDR3 reads CASSFTGKGDAQYF. As DNA, the CDR3 is TGTGCCAGCAGTTTTACAGGGAAAGGAGATGCGCAGTATTTT.

This clonotype has a handful of counts. The V call is TRBV6-6, the J call TRBJ2-3, with TRBD2 identical over 9 bases. In germline, CDR1 is MNHNY, CDR2 SVGAGI (reference sequence). The trim removed 4 bases at V and 3 bases at J, leaving 5 bases unmatched. The CDR3 runs 15 residues. CDR3 DNA sequence: TGTGCCAGCAGTTCACGCAGCGGGAGGACAGATACGCAGTATTTT. The encoded protein is CASSSRSGRTDTQYF.